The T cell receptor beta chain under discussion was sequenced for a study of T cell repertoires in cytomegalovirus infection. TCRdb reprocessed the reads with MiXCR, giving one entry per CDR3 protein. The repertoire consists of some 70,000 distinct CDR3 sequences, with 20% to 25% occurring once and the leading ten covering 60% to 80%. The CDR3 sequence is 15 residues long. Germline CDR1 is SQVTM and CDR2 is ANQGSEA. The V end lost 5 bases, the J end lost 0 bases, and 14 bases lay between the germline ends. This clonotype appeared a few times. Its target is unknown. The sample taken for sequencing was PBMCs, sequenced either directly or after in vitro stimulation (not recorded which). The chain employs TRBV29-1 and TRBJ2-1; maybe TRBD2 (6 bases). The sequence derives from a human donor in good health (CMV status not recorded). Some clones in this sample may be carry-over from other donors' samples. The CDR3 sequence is CSVHFSGSSYNEQFF. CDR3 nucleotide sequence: TGCAGCGTTCATTTTAGCGGCAGCTCCTACAATGAGCAGTTCTTC.